These 20 T cell receptor beta chains originate from one sample sequenced in a study of blood T cell repertoires in COVID-19. Assay used: immunoSEQ multiplex PCR; TCRdb lists only in-frame clones, some missing. Of under 250,000 clones in the sample, roughly 88% were seen once. Sequences were obtained from peripheral blood. The receptors were sampled from a woman older than 75 with COVID-19, enrolled during active disease.

The chain couples TRBV5-4 to TRBJ2-3, with a weak D call TRBD2 (6 bases). Per germline, CDR1 SGHNT and CDR2 YYREEE (reference sequence). This CDR3 is 15 amino acids long. The germline V and J ends were trimmed by 4 bases and 1 base, with 13 bases remaining between them. In DNA, the CDR3 is TGTGCCAGCAGCCCTGAAGCGGGCCGCACAGATACGCAGTATTTT. It translates to CASSPEAGRTDTQYF.

The chain has TRBV18 and TRBJ1-4; D unclear. The CDR3 length is 16 residues. The V gene's germline CDR1 is KGHSH and CDR2 LQKENI. The V and J ends lost 2 bases and 0 bases respectively, with 10 bases between them. CDR3 coding DNA: TGTGCCAGCTCACCATCCCCTCAGGCAACTAATGAAAAACTGTTTTTT. As protein: CASSPSPQATNEKLFF.

The chain is built from TRBV3-1 (or the pseudogene TRBV3-2) and TRBJ2-3, with TRBD2 identical over 11 bases. Germline lookup yields CDR1 LGHDT and CDR2 YNNKEL (reference sequence). J was trimmed by 7 bases and V by 1 base; bases with no gene match: 19. The CDR3 has 20 residues. CDR3: CASSQAKLRLAGPGKNTQYF. Written as DNA, the CDR3 is TGTGCCAGCAGCCAAGCAAAGTTAAGACTAGCGGGGCCCGGGAAGAATACGCAGTATTTT.

V is TRBV5-1 and J is TRBJ1-2; 7 bases match TRBD1. V was pared by 4 bases and J by 4 bases, with 10 bases of the junction left unmatched. This CDR3 comprises 15 residues. Germline-derived CDR1 and CDR2 are SGHRS and YFSETQ. As DNA, the CDR3 is TGCGCCAGCAGCGACAATCCGGGACAGTCCTATGGCTACACCTTC. It codes for CASSDNPGQSYGYTF.

V and J are TRBV6-5 and TRBJ2-5; D is possibly TRBD1 (6 bases). The germline V and J ends were trimmed by 5 bases and 1 base, with 11 bases remaining between them. Germline V gene data show CDR1 as MNHEY and CDR2 as SVGAGI. This CDR3 region has 14 residues. The CDR3 DNA follows: TGTGCCAGCAGTCCGACAGGAACCCAAGAGACCCAGTACTTC. Protein sequence: CASSPTGTQETQYF.

J is TRBJ2-1 and V is TRBV10-3; 7 bases align to TRBD2. The CDR3 loop spans 15 amino acids. CDR1 and CDR2 (germline): ENHRY, SYGVKD. V trimming: 3 bases; J trimming: 6 bases; junction bases outside the gene matches: 8. The CDR3 DNA sequence: TGTGCCATCAGTGAAGGCCTAGCGGATCCCAATGAGCAGTTCTTC. Translating it yields CAISEGLADPNEQFF.

CDR3 sequence (DNA): TGTGCCTGGACCCTGGAGGGGAGCTCACCCCTCCACTTT. This sequence encodes CAWTLEGSSPLHF. The rearrangement uses TRBV30 and TRBJ1-6; D is perhaps TRBD1 (5 bases). The germline V gene has CDR1 GTSNPN and CDR2 SVGIG (reference sequence). V shed 4 bases and J shed 10 bases, with 14 bases lying between them. The CDR3 consists of 13 residues.

The chain is built from TRBV19 and TRBJ1-4, with 10 positions matching TRBD1. This CDR3 comprises 15 residues. CDR1 is LNHDA, CDR2 SQIVND, per germline (reference sequence). V was clipped by 5 bases and J by 7 bases; unmatched bases: 7. CDR3 in DNA: TGTGCCAGTAGTCCGACAGGGGGCCCGGGTGAAAAACTGTTTTTT. Translation: CASSPTGGPGEKLFF. Variable domain in full (rest from reference TRBV19 and TRBJ1-4): DGGITQSPKYLFRKEGQNVTLSCEQNLNHDAMYWYRQDPGQGLRLIYYSQIVNDFQKGDIAEGYSVSREKKESFPLTVTSAQKNPTAFYLCASSPTGGPGEKLFFGSGTQLSVL.

The V call is TRBV28, the J call TRBJ1-4; 7 bases agree with TRBD1. The CDR3 covers 15 residues. V was clipped by 2 bases and J by 5 bases; unmatched bases: 5. CDR1 MDHEN and CDR2 SYDVKM come from the germline V gene. The chain's CDR3 is CASSLGDRANEKLFF. The CDR3, as DNA: TGTGCCAGCAGTTTAGGTGACAGGGCAAATGAAAAACTGTTTTTT.

The genes are TRBV4-1 and TRBJ1-3; D ambiguous. Trimming removed 4 bases at V and 1 base at J, with 11 bases between. Germline V gene data show CDR1 as MGHRA and CDR2 as YSYEKL. The length of the CDR3 is 15 residues. CDR3 sequence reads: CASSPYEESGNTIYF. The CDR3 nucleotides are TGCGCCAGCAGCCCTTACGAGGAATCTGGAAACACCATATATTTT.

The chain uses TRBV28 and TRBJ2-3; TRBD2 matches at 8 bases. CDR1 is MDHEN, CDR2 SYDVKM, per germline. V trimming: 5 bases; J trimming: 1 base; junction bases outside the gene matches: 5. The CDR3 is made up of 15 amino acids. The CDR3 reads CASSRAGARTDTQYF. For the CDR3, the DNA is TGTGCCAGCAGTCGAGCGGGGGCCCGCACAGATACGCAGTATTTT.

The chain couples TRBV19 to TRBJ1-4; 9 nucleotides align to TRBD1. CDR1 LNHDA and CDR2 SQIVND come from the germline V gene (reference sequence). The CDR3 totals 14 residues. V shed 7 bases and J 8 bases; nucleotides not matched to a gene: 8. CDR3 in DNA: TGTGCCAGTAAGGAGACAGGGGGGCGAGAAAAACTGTTTTTT. It encodes CASKETGGREKLFF.

The chain is built from TRBV18 and TRBJ2-1; TRBD2 might be the D (6 bases). CDR3 length equals 15 residues. V lost 2 bases, J lost 12 bases, and 20 bases lay in between. CDR1 and CDR2 (germline): KGHSH, LQKENI. CDR3 in amino acids: CASSPTTGTVKGQFF. For the CDR3, the DNA is TGTGCCAGCTCACCAACTACCGGGACTGTCAAGGGGCAGTTCTTC. Looking up the rest from reference TRBV18 and TRBJ2-1 gives the full variable domain: NAGVMQNPRHLVRRRGQEARLRCSPMKGHSHVYWYRQLPEEGLKFMVYLQKENIIDESGMPKERFSAEFPKEGPSILRIQQVVRGDSAAYFCASSPTTGTVKGQFFGPGTRLTVL.

The V and J genes are TRBV7-2 and TRBJ1-1; maybe TRBD1 (6 bases). Germline CDR1 reads SGHTA; CDR2 reads FQGNSA. V lost 4 bases and J lost 4, with 10 bases in between. CDR3 length: 13 residues. The CDR3 DNA sequence: TGTGCCAGCAGCTCCCGGGGGGCCACTGAAGCTTTCTTT. It specifies CASSSRGATEAFF. The full variable domain, completed using reference TRBV7-2 and TRBJ1-1, is GAGVSQSPSNKVTEKGKDVELRCDPISGHTALYWYRQSLGQGLEFLIYFQGNSAPDKSGLPSDRFSAERTGGSVSTLTIQRTQQEDSAVYLCASSSRGATEAFFGQGTRLTVV.

V usage is TRBV27 and J usage is TRBJ1-1; D is unresolved. V was pared by 3 bases and J by 7 bases, with 12 bases between. CDR1 is MNHEY, CDR2 SMNVEV, per germline (reference sequence). CDR3 length: 13 residues. CDR3 in DNA: TGTGCCAGCAGTTTTGGCGGGGTAAGTGAAGCTTTCTTT. This gives the protein CASSFGGVSEAFF.

V is TRBV6-2 or TRBV6-3 and J is TRBJ2-5; 8 bases map to TRBD1. The CDR3 extends over 16 amino acids. The germline V gene encodes CDR1 MNHEY and CDR2 SVGEGT. The V gene end was trimmed by 5 bases and the J gene end by 0 bases; junction bases not matched to a gene: 8. In DNA, the CDR3 is TGTGCCAGCAGTCCCCGACGGGACAGGTACCAAGAGACCCAGTACTTC. Translated: CASSPRRDRYQETQYF.

This clone appeared a single time. The V and J genes are TRBV28 and TRBJ1-6; perhaps TRBD1 as D (5 bases). CDR3 length equals 15 residues. Germline CDR1 reads MDHEN; CDR2 reads SYDVKM. Trimming took off 7 bases at V and 5 bases at J, with 15 bases between the two ends. CDR3 sequence reads: CASIGSSGHNSPLHF. The CDR3 nucleotides are TGTGCCAGCATCGGGAGTTCGGGGCATAATTCACCCCTCCACTTT.

J is TRBJ2-1 and V is TRBV28; 10 bases fit TRBD2. Unmatched junction bases numbered 4, after V lost 8 bases and J lost 3 bases. This CDR3 is built from 14 residues. Germline V gene sequence: CDR1 MDHEN, CDR2 SYDVKM. The CDR3: CASEIAGGYNEQFF. CDR3 DNA: TGTGCCAGCGAAATAGCGGGGGGCTACAATGAGCAGTTCTTC.

The chain joins TRBV18 to TRBJ2-1; TRBD2 matches at 9 bases. CDR1 KGHSH and CDR2 LQKENI come from the germline V gene. J was trimmed by 7 bases and V by 0 bases; bases with no gene match: 7. There are 16 residues in the CDR3. The CDR3 DNA is TGTGCCAGCTCACCACCGGCGGGGGGGTTACTGAATGAGCAGTTCTTC. This gives the protein CASSPPAGGLLNEQFF.

The chain uses TRBV19 and TRBJ1-6; D gene unclear. CDR1 and CDR2 from the germline V gene are LNHDA and SQIVND (reference sequence). Trimming pared 4 bases from V and 0 bases from J, leaving 10 bases between. The CDR3 spans 16 residues. CDR3 bases: TGTGCCAGTAGTAGAGCGGGAAGCTCCTATAATTCACCCCTCCACTTT. Protein: CASSRAGSSYNSPLHF.